The clone carrying this TCR beta chain was picked up one time. What it binds is unknown. Viral peptide pool expansion of antigen-specific CD4+ T cells preceded sequencing in the ViraFEST assay. Between days 10 and 11 of culture, CD4+ T cells were separated out. Vaccine administered to participants consisted of two doses of either BNT162b2 or mRNA-1273. Cultures of fewer than 2.5 million PBMC per well contained 9.5 to 10 IU/ml IL-2 plus 10 ug/ml peptides. This specimen belongs to a study of vaccination effects on CD4 cells after COVID-19. Study-wide findings and caveats: Clones from infection and from vaccination both contracted markedly late after vaccination. Of the vaccine-induced clones from healthy vaccinees, merely 1 of 255 recognized common cold coronaviruses as well.

Assay used: immunoSEQ multiplex PCR; TCRdb lists only in-frame clones, some missing. The sample includes some 69,000 clones, around 70% of them seen just once. The TCR originated in a human donor who received a COVID-19 vaccine. Sequenced here: CD4+ T cells from PBMCs cultured with HCoV-229E spike peptides, sampled after COVID-19 vaccination.

CDR3: CASSPGLNRQNTEAFF. The CDR3 bases are TGTGCCAGCTCACCGGGCCTAAATCGGCAGAACACTGAAGCTTTCTTT. This chain joins TRBV18 and TRBJ1-1; unclear D gene. CDR1 is KGHSH and CDR2 is LQKENI in the germline V gene. This CDR3 comprises 16 residues. The V gene lost 3 bases and the J gene lost 1 base, with 15 bases spanning the gap.